These 6 T cell receptor beta chains share one sample of origin, sequenced in a study of vaccination effects on CD4 cells after COVID-19. These TCRs' antigens remain unknown. The data were produced by immunoSEQ multiplex PCR, yet TCRdb's version contains in-frame clones alone and is incomplete. The sample contains over 65,000 clones, roughly 80% of which appear only once. The culture ran for under eleven days, and then CD4+ T cells were isolated. This specimen was CD4+ T cells from PBMCs cultured without peptide, taken before COVID-19 vaccination. These TCRs come from a human donor who received a COVID-19 vaccine.

This clone appeared a single time. The chain links TRBV19 to TRBJ2-2; either TRBD1 or TRBD2 may supply D (5 bases each). The ends were cut back, 8 bases at V and 1 base at J, with 14 bases in the middle. This CDR3 contains 15 residues. Germline V CDR1 and CDR2: LNHDA, SQIVND (reference sequence). CDR3: CASGRDRLNTGELFF. CDR3 DNA: TGTGCCAGTGGACGGGACCGGTTGAACACCGGGGAGCTGTTTTTT.

The gene calls are TRBV7-3 and TRBJ2-5; TRBD2 agrees at 11 bases. Germline trimming cut 11 bases from V and 5 bases from J; bases unmatched to any gene: 16. The CDR3 runs to 16 residues. The germline V gene encodes CDR1 SGHTA and CDR2 FQGTGA. CDR3: CAAFVGRLAGRETQYF. In nucleotides, the CDR3 is TGTGCCGCGTTCGTGGGAAGACTAGCGGGGCGGGAGACCCAGTACTTC.

The J gene is TRBJ2-5, the V gene TRBV18; 9 positions agree with TRBD1. Germline assignment: CDR1 KGHSH and CDR2 LQKENI. J gave up 5 bases and V 3 bases, and 10 bases lay outside the gene matches. The CDR3 has 16 amino acids. CDR3: CASSPGTGTFGETQYF. The DNA for the CDR3 is TGTGCCAGCTCACCCGGGACAGGGACTTTTGGGGAGACCCAGTACTTC.

The gene calls are TRBV28 and TRBJ2-3; weak D call: TRBD2 (5 bases). With 2 bases removed from V and 0 bases from J, the gap between germline ends came to 9 bases. The CDR3 has 15 residues. Germline-derived CDR1 and CDR2 are MDHEN and SYDVKM. The CDR3 loop reads CASSLSGISTDTQYF. In DNA form, the CDR3 reads TGTGCCAGCAGTTTAAGCGGCATAAGCACAGATACGCAGTATTTT.

The chain employs TRBV6-1 and TRBJ2-7, with D maybe TRBD1 (5 bases). The CDR3 is 16 amino acids. The germline V gene has CDR1 MNHNS and CDR2 SASEGT. Trimming removed 3 bases at V and 2 bases at J, with 17 bases between. The CDR3 nucleotides are TGTGCCAGCAGTGACCTCTCCAGGGATGACACCTACGAGCAGTACGTC. This codes for CASSDLSRDDTYEQYV.

Here the CDR3 reads CASSDRSTDTQYF. CDR3 nucleotides: TGTGCCAGTAGTGATCGGAGCACAGATACGCAGTATTTT. The genes are TRBV19 and TRBJ2-3; D is unresolved. CDR1 and CDR2 (germline): LNHDA, SQIVND (reference sequence). The CDR3 is 13 residues long. Between the trimmed V and J ends, which lost 5 bases and 0 bases, there was a span of 6 bases.